Listed below are T cell receptor beta chains from one sample, sequenced in a study of blood T cell repertoires in COVID-19. TCRdb keeps only in-frame clones here, not all; method: immunoSEQ multiplex PCR. Altogether under 200,000 clones are present, 75% to 95% being singletons, with the ten largest covering nearly 0.55%. The sequenced sample consisted of peripheral blood. The receptors originated from a man over 45 with acute or convalescent COVID-19. The CDR3 runs from the conserved cysteine through the conserved F or W. Fields, in order: D gene, J gene, clone size, V gene, CDR3 DNA, CDR3 protein. A D gene is named only where the DNA matches it firmly. Size values are once, few and many counts, or a class for expanded clones, and some rows have none.

>TRBD2|TRBJ2-2|-|TRBV30
TGTGCCTGGGCTAGCGGGAGGGCCACCGGGGAGCTGTTTTTT
CAWASGRATGELFF
>-|TRBJ2-3|-|TRBV2
TGTGCCAGCAGCCCCGCGAGGGATACGCAGTATTTT
CASSPARDTQYF
>-|TRBJ1-6|-|TRBV19
TGTGCCAGTATGCCTCGTGAGCCTTCGAATTCACCCCTCCACTTT
CASMPREPSNSPLHF
>TRBD2|TRBJ2-1|-|TRBV6-2/TRBV6-3
TGTGCCAGCAGTCCCGGGACTAGCGACCTCAATGAGCAGTTCTTC
CASSPGTSDLNEQFF
>-|TRBJ2-1|-|TRBV10-1
TGCGCCAGCCAGGCGGAGTCGAAAGGGGCTAATGAGCAGTTCTTC
CASQAESKGANEQFF
>TRBD2|TRBJ2-1|-|TRBV18
TGTGCCAGCTCACCGTTAGCGGGAGAATACAATGAGCAGTTCTTC
CASSPLAGEYNEQFF
>-|TRBJ2-1|-|TRBV18
TGTGCCAGCTCACCTCCTAGTAATGAGCAGTTCTTC
CASSPPSNEQFF
>-|TRBJ2-2|-|TRBV11-3
TGTGCCAGCGCCAGCCGCCAGGGTGGGACCGGGGAGCTGTTTTTT
CASASRQGGTGELFF
>-|TRBJ1-1|-|TRBV3-1/TRBV3-2
TGTGCCAGCAGCCAAGATCATTTTTACAGGGCCTCTGAAGCTTTCTTT
CASSQDHFYRASEAFF
>-|TRBJ2-5|once|TRBV2
TGTGCCAGCAGTGAAGGACCAAAAGGAGGGGAGACCCAGTACTTC
CASSEGPKGGETQYF
>TRBD1|TRBJ2-4|-|TRBV4-1
TGCGCCAGCAGCCAAAACCGGGACAGGGATCAGTACTTC
CASSQNRDRDQYF
>-|TRBJ2-7|-|TRBV10-3
TGTGCCATCAGTGATTCTCCCTACGAGCAGTACTTC
CAISDSPYEQYF
>-|TRBJ2-5|-|TRBV6-5
TGTGCCAGCAGTTACTCGAGTACTAGCCTGTCGGAGACCCAGTACTTC
CASSYSSTSLSETQYF
>TRBD1|TRBJ1-6|-|TRBV19
TGTGCCAGTACCCTAGGACAGGGGGCAAATTCACCCCTCCACTTT
CASTLGQGANSPLHF
>-|TRBJ2-7|-|TRBV18
TGTGCCAGCTCACCGGGGGCGGCCACGGGTTCCGAGCAGTACTTC
CASSPGAATGSEQYF
>TRBD1|TRBJ1-4|once|TRBV4-2
TGTGCCAGCGGTACCGGGACAGGGGCCGAAAGTGAAAAACTGTTTTTT
CASGTGTGAESEKLFF
>-|TRBJ2-7|-|TRBV28
TGTGCCAGCAGTTTAGTGGGTTTCCTCGAGGGTGAGCAGTACTTC
CASSLVGFLEGEQYF
>-|TRBJ2-5|-|TRBV5-1
TGCGCCAGCAGCTTGGGGGTAGGCAGACTAGAGACCCAGTACTTC
CASSLGVGRLETQYF
>-|TRBJ2-7|-|TRBV10-3
TGTGCCATTGGTGGGGACACCCCCCGGACCTACGAGCAGTACTTC
CAIGGDTPRTYEQYF
>TRBD2|TRBJ2-4|-|TRBV4-1
TGCGCCAGCAGCCCACAAAGCGCGGGAGGGGCCAAAAACATTCAGTACTTC
CASSPQSAGGAKNIQYF
>-|TRBJ2-3|-|TRBV24-1
TGTGCCACCAGTGATCCTGGACAGTCCACAGATACGCAGTATTTT
CATSDPGQSTDTQYF
>TRBD2|TRBJ2-3|-|TRBV5-1
TGCGCCAGCACCGTTAGCGGGGGGGCGACAGATACGCAGTATTTT
CASTVSGGATDTQYF
>-|TRBJ1-3|few|TRBV7-9
TGTGCCAGCAGCGGGACACAAACGGGGATCACCATATATTTT
CASSGTQTGITIYF
>-|TRBJ1-1|-|TRBV5-1
TGCGCCAGCAGCTTACGGGGAAACACTGAAGCTTTCTTT
CASSLRGNTEAFF